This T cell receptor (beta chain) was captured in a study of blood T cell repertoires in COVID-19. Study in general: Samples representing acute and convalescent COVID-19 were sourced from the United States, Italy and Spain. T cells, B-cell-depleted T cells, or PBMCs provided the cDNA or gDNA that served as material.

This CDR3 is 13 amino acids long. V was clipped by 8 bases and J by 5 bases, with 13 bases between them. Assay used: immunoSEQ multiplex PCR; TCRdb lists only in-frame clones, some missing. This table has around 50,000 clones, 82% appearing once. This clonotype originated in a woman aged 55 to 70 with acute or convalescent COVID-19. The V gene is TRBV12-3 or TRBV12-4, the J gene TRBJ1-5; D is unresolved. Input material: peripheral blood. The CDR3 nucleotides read TGTGCCAGCGGGCAGCTGCCCCATCAGCCCCAGCATTTT. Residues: CASGQLPHQPQHF.